This T cell receptor beta chain appears in the sequencing data of a study of shared clonotypes between healthy human individuals. To note about this clone: Its antigen is not identified.

There were only Caucasian adults among the donors, and all lived in Nashville, Tennessee. The V and J ends lost 2 bases and 0 bases, in that order; junction bases with no gene match: 4. Germline lookup yields CDR1 SGHVS and CDR2 FNYEAQ. The CDR3 is 16 residues long. When replicate PCRs were run on sorted subsets, they used about 220 ng DNA, some 29,000 T cell genomes. Sequencing was performed with immunoSEQ multiplex PCR; in TCRdb, only in-frame clones are kept and a portion is missing. The repertoire holds some 2,000,000 clones, with almost 96% as singletons. General study points: Rarefaction demonstrated incomplete sorted-subset sequencing despite large depth.

This TCR came from a young man in good health. Material for sequencing was naive CD4+ T cells sorted from blood. Subset: CD45RA+ positively selected. V usage is TRBV7-6 and J usage is TRBJ2-3; 8 bases align to TRBD2. CDR3 loop: CASSLTTSGSTDTQYF. CDR3 nucleotides: TGTGCCAGCAGCTTAACAACTAGCGGAAGCACAGATACGCAGTATTTT.